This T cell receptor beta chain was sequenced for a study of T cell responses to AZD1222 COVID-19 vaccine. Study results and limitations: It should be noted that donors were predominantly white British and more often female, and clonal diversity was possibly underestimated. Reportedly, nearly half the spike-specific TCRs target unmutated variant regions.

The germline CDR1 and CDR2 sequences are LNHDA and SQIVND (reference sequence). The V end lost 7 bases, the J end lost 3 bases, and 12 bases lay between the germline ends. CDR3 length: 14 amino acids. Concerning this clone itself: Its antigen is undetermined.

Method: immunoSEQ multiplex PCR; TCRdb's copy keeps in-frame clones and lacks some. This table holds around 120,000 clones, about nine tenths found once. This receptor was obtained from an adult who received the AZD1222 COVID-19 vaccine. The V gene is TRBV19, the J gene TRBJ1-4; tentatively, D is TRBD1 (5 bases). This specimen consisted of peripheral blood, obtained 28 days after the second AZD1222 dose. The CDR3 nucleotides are TGTGCCAGTAACCCGGGACTGGCTAATGAAAAACTGTTTTTT. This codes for CASNPGLANEKLFF.